The 18 T cell receptor beta chains given below trace back to one sample, sequenced in a study of T-cell reconstitution after alpha-beta-depleted transplantation in children. Library preparation (for TCRbeta) was performed with unique molecular identifiers. TCRdb re-derived calls from the PCR reads in MiXCR, one entry per CDR3 protein. The sample holds 250,000 to 300,000 distinct CDR3 sequences, roughly a tenth seen once. The material was PBMCs, obtained before TCRalphabeta/CD19-depleted stem cell transplant. The source is a boy under two years old with acute myeloid leukemia, due to receive a stem cell transplant.

This clonotype appeared many times. This chain connects TRBV6-5 to TRBJ2-3, with no clear D. V gave up 2 bases and J gave up 1 base, with 7 bases separating them. This CDR3 comprises 14 residues. Germline V CDR1 and CDR2: MNHEY, SVGAGI. CDR3 loop: CASSYVRGTDTQYF. In DNA form, the CDR3 reads TGTGCCAGCAGTTACGTCCGGGGCACAGATACGCAGTATTTT.

This clonotype was observed at least ten times. The V and J genes are TRBV7-2 and TRBJ1-3; 8 bases are shared with TRBD1. The J segment lost 3 bases and the V segment lost 3 bases, leaving 4 bases of the junction unmatched. This CDR3 spans 15 amino acids. Germline V lookup: CDR1 SGHTA, CDR2 FQGNSA. The CDR3 DNA reads as TGTGCCAGCAGCTTTCGACAGGGGAGTGGAAACACCATATATTTT. It yields the protein CASSFRQGSGNTIYF. Supplemented by reference TRBV7-2 and TRBJ1-3, the full variable domain reads GAGVSQSPSNKVTEKGKDVELRCDPISGHTALYWYRQSLGQGLEFLIYFQGNSAPDKSGLPSDRFSAERTGGSVSTLTIQRTQQEDSAVYLCASSFRQGSGNTIYFGEGSWLTVV.

This clonotype occurred many times. This sequence joins TRBV9 and TRBJ2-3, with TRBD2 identical over 11 bases. The CDR3 runs 14 residues. V shed 0 bases, J shed 6 bases, and the junction held 0 bases outside the gene matches. Germline CDR1 is SGDLS and CDR2 is YYNGEE. This chain's CDR3 is CASSVGTSGDTQYF. The DNA for the CDR3 is TGTGCCAGCAGCGTAGGGACTAGCGGGGATACGCAGTATTTT. The full variable domain, with the rest looked up from reference TRBV9 and TRBJ2-3, is DSGVTQTPKHLITATGQRVTLRCSPRSGDLSVYWYQQSLDQGLQFLIQYYNGEERAKGNILERFSAQQFPDLHSELNLSSLELGDSALYFCASSVGTSGDTQYFGPGTRLTVL.

This clonotype was picked up a small number of times. CDR3 nucleotide sequence: TGCGCCAGCAGCCAAGACGACGGGGGGAGCACAGATACGCAGTATTTT. Its protein is CASSQDDGGSTDTQYF. The chain carries TRBV4-1 and TRBJ2-3, with 7 positions matching TRBD2. This CDR3 contains 16 residues. Germline-derived CDR1 and CDR2 are MGHRA and YSYEKL. The ends lost 0 bases at V and 0 bases at J; junction bases unmatched: 3.

This clonotype was recorded at least ten times. The chain combines TRBV24-1 with TRBJ2-5, with 10 bases fitting TRBD2. Per the germline V gene, CDR1 is KGHDR and CDR2 is SFDVKD. The J segment lost 0 bases and the V segment lost 2 bases, leaving 5 bases of the junction unmatched. The CDR3 totals 17 residues. The CDR3: CATSDSTSGEYQETQYF. In nucleotides, the CDR3 is TGTGCCACCAGTGATTCAACTAGCGGGGAGTACCAAGAGACCCAGTACTTC.

This clonotype was observed at least ten times. This chain uses TRBV10-2 with TRBJ2-2; D not resolved. CDR1 is WSHSY, CDR2 SAAADI, per germline. V lost 2 bases and J lost 0, with 10 bases in between. CDR3 length: 16 amino acids. CDR3 region: CASSERRQSNTGELFF. Here the CDR3 DNA reads TGCGCCAGCAGTGAGAGGCGGCAATCGAACACCGGGGAGCTGTTTTTT.

This clonotype was observed many times. The chain carries TRBV5-1 and TRBJ2-7; 9 nucleotides agree with TRBD1. Germline CDR1 reads SGHRS; CDR2 reads YFSETQ. V lost 3 bases to trimming and J lost 5 bases; unmatched junction nucleotides: 12. CDR3 length: 16 residues. The CDR3: CASSSPGQGIWDEQYF. CDR3 sequence (DNA): TGCGCCAGCAGCTCGCCGGGACAGGGAATTTGGGACGAGCAGTACTTC.

With respect to this clonotype: This may come from a read error, since a much larger clone is one base off. The chain joins TRBV20-1 to TRBJ2-5; either TRBD1 or TRBD2 may supply D (5 bases each). The V and J ends lost 0 bases and 10 bases respectively, with 21 bases between them. CDR1 and CDR2 (germline): DFQATT, SNEGSKA (reference sequence). This CDR3 contains 15 residues. CDR3 in DNA: TGCAGTGCTAGAGATCCCTCGGGACCAGCGATCCTCCAGTACTTC. Translation: CSARDPSGPAILQYF.

This clonotype was seen many times. V usage is TRBV3-1 and J usage is TRBJ2-7; D may be TRBD1 (6 bases). Looked up from germline, CDR1 is LGHDT and CDR2 is YNNKEL (reference sequence). Trimming cost V 4 bases and J 1 base, with 14 bases left between them. CDR3 length equals 15 residues. In DNA, the CDR3 is TGTGCCAGCAGCCCTTTCGCCAGGGGATCCTACGAGCAGTACTTC. This sequence encodes CASSPFARGSYEQYF.

This clonotype was picked up many times. The chain is built from TRBV29-1 and TRBJ1-2; D gene uncertain. Germline lookup yields CDR1 SQVTM and CDR2 ANQGSEA. CDR3 length: 11 amino acids. V lost 7 bases and J lost 5, with 11 bases in between. The CDR3 loop reads CSAGREYGYTF. The CDR3 DNA reads TGCAGCGCCGGACGTGAATATGGCTACACCTTC.

This clonotype was observed a handful of times. The chain has TRBV15 and TRBJ1-1, with D tentatively TRBD1 (5 bases). Germline V CDR1 and CDR2: LNHNV, YYDKDF (reference sequence). The CDR3 sequence is 14 residues long. V was shortened by 4 bases and J by 0 bases, with 9 bases between the two germline ends. The CDR3 sequence: CATSTLTVNTEAFF. The CDR3 coding sequence is TGTGCCACCAGCACCTTGACAGTGAACACTGAAGCTTTCTTT.

The rearrangement joins TRBV6-1 to TRBJ2-3; D uncertain. The CDR3 is 13 residues long. V shed 6 bases and J shed 2 bases, with 9 bases lying between them. Looked up from germline, CDR1 is MNHNS and CDR2 is SASEGT. CDR3 sequence reads: CASSATFTDTQYF. CDR3 nucleotides: TGTGCCAGCAGCGCGACCTTCACAGATACGCAGTATTTT.

In its sample, this clonotype was seen many times. V and J are TRBV5-8 and TRBJ2-2; TRBD1 matches 7 bases. CDR1 SGHTS and CDR2 YDEGEE come from the germline V gene. The V segment lost 1 base and the J segment 3 bases; nucleotides outside the gene matches: 9. The length of the CDR3 is 17 residues. The CDR3 here is CASSLTIHTGDTGELFF. The CDR3 coding sequence is TGTGCCAGCAGCTTGACGATTCACACAGGGGACACCGGGGAGCTGTTTTTT.

About this clonotype itself: This may be a read error, as it is one base from a much larger clone. J is TRBJ2-5 and V is TRBV21-1; TRBD2, the D gene given by the table, was not confirmed from the DNA. TRBV21-1 is marked as a pseudogene. The CDR3 covers 15 residues. CDR3 sequence reads: CASSDNERIQETQYF. CDR3 nucleotides: TGTGCCAGCAGCGATAATGAGCGGATCCAAGAGACCCAGTACTTC.

At least ten counts were recorded for this clonotype. V gene TRBV7-8 combines with J gene TRBJ2-7; 11 bases map to TRBD1. The junction had 7 bases not matched to a gene; V was cut back by 6 bases and J by 0 bases. CDR3 length: 16 residues. In germline, CDR1 is SGHVS, CDR2 FQNEAQ. CDR3 sequence reads: CASRSRGTGGSYEQYF. The DNA of the CDR3 is TGTGCCAGCAGGTCCCGAGGGACAGGGGGCTCCTACGAGCAGTACTTC.

The chain links TRBV24-1 to TRBJ2-7, with D tentatively TRBD1 (6 bases). This CDR3 has 12 amino acids. Germline V gene lookup returns CDR1 KGHDR and CDR2 SFDVKD. Trimming left V 3 bases short and J 8 bases short, with 10 bases between. The CDR3 sequence is CATSDPRGKQYF. The CDR3 nucleotides read TGTGCCACCAGTGATCCCAGGGGTAAGCAGTACTTC.

This clonotype was seen ten or more times. The chain carries TRBV9 and TRBJ2-5, with D maybe TRBD1 (5 bases). The germline V and J ends were trimmed by 0 bases and 1 base, with 10 bases remaining between them. The germline V gene has CDR1 SGDLS and CDR2 YYNGEE. CDR3 length equals 15 residues. This CDR3 reads CASSVGGIFQETQYF. The CDR3 coding sequence is TGTGCCAGCAGCGTAGGGGGCATATTCCAAGAGACCCAGTACTTC.

The chain is built from TRBV28 and TRBJ2-2; TRBD2 matches 8 bases. CDR3 length: 17 residues. CDR1 and CDR2 (germline): MDHEN, SYDVKM. J gave up 6 bases and V 3 bases, and 12 bases lay outside the gene matches. CDR3 loop: CASSLLWAGGRPGELFF. The CDR3 DNA follows: TGTGCCAGCAGTTTGCTGTGGGCGGGAGGAAGGCCCGGGGAGCTGTTTTTT.